These 16 T cell receptor beta chains share one sample of origin, sequenced in a study of blood T cell repertoires in COVID-19. Profiling relied on immunoSEQ multiplex PCR, and the TCRdb table lists in-frame clones only, not all of them. The table lists just over 200,000 clones, 80% of them singletons. The sequencing input was peripheral blood. The receptors derive from a woman in her seventies with acute or convalescent COVID-19.

The gene calls are TRBV7-2 and TRBJ2-1, with TRBD1 matching 9 bases. CDR3 length equals 16 residues. Looked up from germline, CDR1 is SGHTA and CDR2 is FQGNSA. J lost 7 bases, V lost 3 bases, and 10 bases had no gene match. DNA of the CDR3: TGTGCCAGCAGCTTGAGTGGGGGACAGGGTGTAAATGAGCAGTTCTTC. Its translation is CASSLSGGQGVNEQFF.

The chain combines TRBV6-5 with TRBJ2-2; 10 bases line up with TRBD1. The germline gives CDR1 MNHEY, CDR2 SVGAGI. This CDR3 contains 16 residues. J lost 7 bases, V lost 0 bases, and 5 bases had no gene match. The DNA of the CDR3 is TGTGCCAGCAGTTACTCGACAGGGGGCGCCGGCGGGGAGCTGTTTTTT. Translation gives CASSYSTGGAGGELFF.

The chain links TRBV19 to TRBJ2-1, with 7 nucleotides matching TRBD2. After removal of 2 bases from V and 4 bases from J, the junction contained 11 bases not matched to a gene. This CDR3 has 17 amino acids. Germline CDR1 and CDR2: LNHDA and SQIVND (reference sequence). The CDR3 reads CASSISPSGADYNEQFF. The CDR3 region has the DNA TGTGCCAGTAGTATATCCCCAAGCGGGGCCGATTACAATGAGCAGTTCTTC.

The chain couples TRBV29-1 to TRBJ2-1, with 16 nucleotides matching TRBD2. CDR1 and CDR2 (germline): SQVTM, ANQGSEA. Trimming took 6 bases from V and 6 from J; bases not matched to a gene: 14. This CDR3 contains 18 residues. The DNA for the CDR3 is TGCAGCGTGGGGGGACTAGCGGGAGGGCCGGGAGTGGTCAATGAGCAGTTCTTC. Amino acid sequence: CSVGGLAGGPGVVNEQFF.

This clone has just one count. The chain uses TRBV27 and TRBJ1-1; D remains unclear. V dropped 2 bases and J dropped 3 bases, with 10 bases sitting between them. The germline gives CDR1 MNHEY, CDR2 SMNVEV (reference sequence). This CDR3 has 14 amino acids. The CDR3 spells CASSLGVGDTEAFF. The CDR3 DNA sequence: TGTGCCAGCAGTTTAGGAGTGGGAGACACTGAAGCTTTCTTT.

The V and J genes are TRBV6-5 and TRBJ1-1; maybe TRBD1 (6 bases). V lost 10 bases, J lost 1 base, and 13 bases lay in between. Per the germline V gene, CDR1 is MNHEY and CDR2 is SVGAGI. The length of the CDR3 is 13 residues. In DNA, the CDR3 is TGTGCCACCTCACAGGGACCGAACACTGAAGCTTTCTTT. This encodes CATSQGPNTEAFF.

The gene calls are TRBV18 and TRBJ2-7; 9 nucleotides match TRBD1. The CDR3 totals 16 residues. V was clipped by 3 bases and J by 0 bases; unmatched bases: 6. Germline CDR1 KGHSH, CDR2 LQKENI. DNA of the CDR3: TGTGCCAGCTCACCCGGGACAGGGTTCGACTCCTACGAGCAGTACTTC. It encodes CASSPGTGFDSYEQYF.

The gene calls are TRBV6-6 and TRBJ2-7; D is unresolved. The germline gives CDR1 MNHNY, CDR2 SVGAGI (reference sequence). Trimming shortened V by 5 bases and J by 2 bases, and 13 bases separated the two germline ends. The CDR3 is 14 residues long. DNA of the CDR3: TGTGCCAGCAGTCCCTCAGGTTCCACCTACGAGCAGTACTTC. Its protein product is CASSPSGSTYEQYF.

This clone was seen more than once but under ten times. This chain links TRBV12-5 with TRBJ2-7, with 10 bases matching TRBD1. The V segment lost 5 bases and the J segment 2 bases; nucleotides outside the gene matches: 3. The CDR3 extends over 14 amino acids. Germline V gene lookup returns CDR1 LGHNT and CDR2 FRNRAP. CDR3 sequence (DNA): TGTGCTAGTGGTCCCGGGACAGGGGCCTACGAGCAGTACTTC. Protein product: CASGPGTGAYEQYF.

The chain employs TRBV6-5 and TRBJ2-7, with D possibly TRBD2 on 5 matching bases. The germline CDR1 and CDR2 sequences are MNHEY and SVGAGI. CDR3 length: 12 amino acids. Trimming took 4 bases from V and 6 from J, leaving 10 bases between them. The CDR3 loop reads CASSSLGGEQYF. The CDR3 coding sequence is TGTGCCAGCAGTTCCCTTGGAGGCGAGCAGTACTTC.

The V and J genes are TRBV5-1 and TRBJ2-5; 10 positions agree with TRBD1. Germline CDR1 SGHRS, CDR2 YFSETQ. Trimming removed 0 bases from V and 4 bases from J; junction bases left unmatched: 3. The CDR3 loop spans 15 amino acids. CDR3 residues: CASSLEGTGAETQYF. CDR3 DNA sequence: TGCGCCAGCAGCTTGGAGGGGACAGGGGCAGAGACCCAGTACTTC.

The chain recombines TRBV6-5 with TRBJ1-3; D not resolved. V was cut by 4 bases and J by 7 bases, with 8 bases left in between. CDR3 size: 12 residues. The germline V gene has CDR1 MNHEY and CDR2 SVGAGI. CDR3 loop: CASSSGGNTIYF. The CDR3 nucleotides read TGTGCCAGCAGTTCGGGAGGGAACACCATATATTTT.

The chain recombines TRBV28 with TRBJ2-3; TRBD2 might be the D (5 bases). This CDR3 spans 13 amino acids. V was pared by 8 bases and J by 3 bases, with 12 bases between. The V gene's germline CDR1 is MDHEN and CDR2 SYDVKM. In DNA form, the CDR3 reads TGTGCCAGCGGGAGAGGGCCAACAGATACGCAGTATTTT. It translates to CASGRGPTDTQYF. Looking up the rest from reference TRBV28 and TRBJ2-3 gives the full variable domain: DVKVTQSSRYLVKRTGEKVFLECVQDMDHENMFWYRQDPGLGLRLIYFSYDVKMKEKGDIPEGYSVSREKKERFSLILESASTNQTSMYLCASGRGPTDTQYFGPGTRLTVL.

V is TRBV29-1 and J is TRBJ2-1; TRBD2 is a possible D gene (5 bases). CDR3 size: 15 residues. Germline-derived CDR1 and CDR2 are SQVTM and ANQGSEA. V was pared by 7 bases and J by 0 bases, with 16 bases between. In DNA, the CDR3 is TGCAGCGCCCTTGGGGTAGCGAGCTCCTACAATGAGCAGTTCTTC. Translated: CSALGVASSYNEQFF.

This chain uses TRBV1 with TRBJ2-3; TRBD2 is the table's D call, not checked against the DNA. TRBV1 is a documented pseudogene. The CDR3 loop spans 18 amino acids. The CDR3 spells CTSSRPASGGGSTDTQYF. The CDR3 DNA follows: TGCACCAGCAGCCGACCAGCCAGCGGGGGGGGAAGCACAGATACGCAGTATTTT.

The V gene is TRBV7-8, the J gene TRBJ2-5, with D possibly being TRBD2 (5 bases). The V gene's germline CDR1 is SGHVS and CDR2 FQNEAQ. Trimming shortened V by 2 bases and J by 2 bases, and 9 bases separated the two germline ends. The CDR3 totals 14 residues. The CDR3 here is CASSLRRSQETQYF. In DNA, the CDR3 is TGTGCCAGCAGCTTAAGGAGGTCTCAAGAGACCCAGTACTTC.